Below, 28 T cell receptor beta chains from the same sample are listed, as sequenced in a study of cytomegalovirus exposure and HLA in healthy donors (TCRdb year 2017). The receptor library was made with the immunoSEQ multiplex PCR assay. A mixture of 60 forward primers for TCR Vbeta segments and 13 reverse primers for TCR Jbeta segments was used in the multiplex PCR. TCRdb provides this immuneACCESS table in a form limited to in-frame rearrangements. Some clones are lacking; in checked studies, under half of them reflect an unresolved V gene, and why the rest are absent is not known. The sample includes fewer than 200,000 clones, with approximately 80% observed a single time. The ten largest clones take up roughly 5% of the sample. Sequenced sample: PBMCs. Receptor source: a young woman in good health and CMV-seropositive.

In this sample, this clone turned up once. The V call is TRBV18, the J call TRBJ2-7; 9 positions match TRBD1. The length of the CDR3 is 15 residues. The J segment lost 2 bases and the V segment lost 6 bases, leaving 8 bases of the junction unmatched. CDR1 is KGHSH and CDR2 is LQKENI in the germline V gene. CDR3: CASSPGTGYAYEQYF. The DNA of the CDR3 is TGTGCCAGCTCCCCGGGGACAGGGTATGCCTACGAGCAGTACTTC.

The CDR3 nucleotides read TGTGCCAGCAGCTTGGCGAGTAGGAGCGAGCAGTACTTC. Translation: CASSLASRSEQYF. The chain is built from TRBV11-3 and TRBJ2-7; the D is unclear. CDR1 and CDR2 (germline): SGHNT, YENEEA. V shed 3 bases and J shed 6 bases, with 12 bases lying between them. The CDR3 has 13 residues. Variable domain in full (rest from reference TRBV11-3 and TRBJ2-7): EAGVVQSPRYKIIEKKQPVAFWCNPISGHNTLYWYLQNLGQGPELLIRYENEEAVDDSQLPKDRFSAERLKGVDSTLKIQPAELGDSAVYLCASSLASRSEQYFGPGTRLTVT.

The V call is TRBV5-1, the J call TRBJ2-1; a weak D match, TRBD1 (5 bases). CDR3 size: 14 residues. Germline CDR1 SGHRS, CDR2 YFSETQ. The V end was cut by 0 bases, the J end by 9 bases, with 13 bases between. The CDR3 loop reads CASSLVAGYGEQFF. The CDR3 nucleotides read TGCGCCAGCAGCTTGGTGGCAGGGTATGGTGAGCAGTTCTTC.

The chain links TRBV10-3 to TRBJ2-1, with 14 bases fitting TRBD2. From germline, CDR1 is ENHRY and CDR2 SYGVKD. CDR3 length equals 14 residues. J lost 4 bases, V lost 10 bases, and 3 bases had no gene match. The CDR3 DNA follows: TGTGCCACTGGACTAGCGGGGGGTTACAATGAGCAGTTCTTC. It translates to CATGLAGGYNEQFF.

The chain uses TRBV6-6 and TRBJ1-4; D is ambiguous. The germline V and J ends were trimmed by 4 bases and 7 bases, with 4 bases remaining between them. The germline V gene encodes CDR1 MNHNY and CDR2 SVGAGI (reference sequence). This CDR3 has 11 residues. The CDR3 sequence: CASSWSEKLFF. CDR3 sequence (DNA): TGTGCCAGCAGTTGGAGTGAAAAACTGTTTTTT.

CDR3 residues: CASSTVGQVNTEAFF. Here the CDR3 DNA reads TGTGCCAGCAGCACCGTCGGACAGGTGAACACTGAAGCTTTCTTT. V and J are TRBV7-9 and TRBJ1-1; 7 bases are shared with TRBD1. Germline V CDR1 and CDR2: SEHNR, FQNEAQ (reference sequence). The V and J ends lost 5 bases and 0 bases, in that order; junction bases with no gene match: 6. The CDR3 is 15 amino acids.

This clone has more than one count but fewer than ten. V usage is TRBV2 and J usage is TRBJ2-2; D perhaps matches TRBD1 (6 bases). The CDR3 is made up of 14 amino acids. Trimming pared 6 bases from V and 1 base from J, leaving 9 bases between. CDR1 is SNHLY, CDR2 FYNNEI, per germline. CDR3 protein: CASRIQGNTGELFF. CDR3 coding DNA: TGTGCCAGCAGGATACAGGGGAACACCGGGGAGCTGTTTTTT.

The chain uses TRBV5-1 and TRBJ1-3; D not resolved. Trimming took 0 bases from V and 4 from J, leaving 8 bases between them. Looked up from germline, CDR1 is SGHRS and CDR2 is YFSETQ. The CDR3 is 14 amino acids. For the CDR3, the DNA is TGCGCCAGCAGCTTGGCTGGGAGGGGAAACACCATATATTTT. It is translated as CASSLAGRGNTIYF.

This sequence joins TRBV7-6 and TRBJ2-3; TRBD2 might be the D (6 bases). Looked up from germline, CDR1 is SGHVS and CDR2 is FNYEAQ. V gave up 1 base and J gave up 5 bases, with 13 bases separating them. CDR3 length equals 15 residues. The CDR3 reads CASSLVTGVGDTQYF. CDR3 sequence (DNA): TGTGCCAGCAGCTTAGTTACGGGGGTGGGAGATACGCAGTATTTT.

The CDR3 protein is CASSLGQLDTQYF. The DNA of the CDR3 is TGTGCCAGCAGCCTTGGACAGCTAGATACGCAGTATTTT. J is TRBJ2-3 and V is TRBV27; weak D call: TRBD1 (6 bases). This CDR3 has 13 residues. The germline V and J ends were trimmed by 6 bases and 5 bases, with 12 bases remaining between them. Per the germline V gene, CDR1 is MNHEY and CDR2 is SMNVEV (reference sequence).

The V and J genes are TRBV7-2 and TRBJ2-3; D gene ambiguous. The V end was cut by 2 bases, the J end by 2 bases, with 8 bases between. The V gene's germline CDR1 is SGHTA and CDR2 FQGNSA. CDR3 size: 14 residues. CDR3 amino acids: CASSLSRYTDTQYF. For the CDR3, the DNA is TGTGCCAGCAGCTTATCGCGGTACACAGATACGCAGTATTTT.

This clone showed up just once. The CDR3 is CASSSAGRDTQYF. The CDR3 coding sequence is TGTGCCAGCTCATCCGCGGGGCGGGATACGCAGTATTTT. This chain uses TRBV28 with TRBJ2-3, with D possibly TRBD2 on 6 matching bases. The CDR3 covers 13 residues. V was shortened by 8 bases and J by 6 bases, with 15 bases between the two germline ends. Per germline, CDR1 MDHEN and CDR2 SYDVKM.

CDR3 coding DNA: TGCAGCGTGGACAGAAATTTGAACACTGAAGCTTTCTTT. It yields the protein CSVDRNLNTEAFF. The chain employs TRBV29-1 and TRBJ1-1; the D gene is possibly TRBD1 (6 bases). The CDR3 loop spans 13 amino acids. Deletions cut 6 bases from V and 0 bases from J, with 11 bases between. CDR1 and CDR2 from the germline V gene are SQVTM and ANQGSEA. Full variable domain (outside the CDR3, taken from reference TRBV29-1 and TRBJ1-1): SAVISQKPSRDICQRGTSLTIQCQVDSQVTMMFWYRQQPGQSLTLIATANQGSEATYESGFVIDKFPISRPNLTFSTLTVSNMSPEDSSIYLCSVDRNLNTEAFFGQGTRLTVV.

The CDR3 coding sequence is TGTGCCAGTAACCTCGACAGGACGAATCAGCCCCAGCATTTT. Protein sequence: CASNLDRTNQPQHF. The rearrangement links TRBV19 to TRBJ1-5; D may be TRBD1 (6 bases). Looked up from germline, CDR1 is LNHDA and CDR2 is SQIVND (reference sequence). CDR3 length equals 14 residues. V lost 7 bases to trimming and J lost 4 bases, with 14 bases between them.

This clone occurred a few times. The chain carries TRBV5-1 and TRBJ1-5, with a weak D call TRBD1 (6 bases). CDR1 is SGHRS, CDR2 YFSETQ, per germline. There are 16 residues in the CDR3. The V gene lost 2 bases and the J gene lost 0 bases, with 12 bases spanning the gap. CDR3 sequence (DNA): TGCGCCAGCAGCTTAGGGGGGGACACTAGCAATCAGCCCCAGCATTTT. Its protein is CASSLGGDTSNQPQHF.

J is TRBJ1-4 and V is TRBV6-6; TRBD1 matches 11 bases. The germline V gene has CDR1 MNHNY and CDR2 SVGAGI (reference sequence). V lost 7 bases and J lost 6; bases outside the gene matches: 4. The CDR3 is 14 residues long. The CDR3: CASIMGQGDEKLFF. The CDR3 region has the DNA TGTGCCAGCATCATGGGACAGGGGGATGAAAAACTGTTTTTT.

The gene calls are TRBV25-1 and TRBJ1-1, with D perhaps matching TRBD1 (6 bases). In germline, CDR1 is MGHDK, CDR2 SYGVNS. V lost 4 bases and J 5 bases, leaving 14 bases between the germline ends. This CDR3 spans 14 amino acids. The CDR3 region is CASSGSTGWTEAFF. CDR3 DNA: TGTGCCAGCAGTGGATCCACAGGGTGGACTGAAGCTTTCTTT.

V is TRBV4-3 and J is TRBJ1-1; 8 bases fit TRBD1. J gave up 1 base and V 0 bases, and 7 bases lay outside the gene matches. The CDR3 runs 17 residues. Germline CDR1 and CDR2: LGHNA and YSLEER. This chain's CDR3 is CASSQDFVGQGNTEAFF. Here the CDR3 DNA reads TGCGCCAGCAGCCAAGATTTTGTAGGACAGGGGAACACTGAAGCTTTCTTT.

The genes are TRBV2 and TRBJ2-7; TRBD1 is a possible D gene (6 bases). CDR3 length equals 14 residues. CDR1 is SNHLY and CDR2 is FYNNEI in the germline V gene. The V end was cut by 4 bases, the J end by 2 bases, with 12 bases between. DNA for the CDR3: TGTGCCAGCAGTGTGCAGGGGATAACCTACGAGCAGTACTTC. This gives the protein CASSVQGITYEQYF.

This clone was seen a handful of times. V gene TRBV9 combines with J gene TRBJ2-2; 9 bases agree with TRBD1. In germline, CDR1 is SGDLS, CDR2 YYNGEE. V lost 6 bases and J lost 5; bases outside the gene matches: 5. There are 14 residues in the CDR3. Here the CDR3 reads CASTLTGGTGELFF. The CDR3 coding sequence is TGTGCCAGCACCCTGACAGGGGGGACCGGGGAGCTGTTTTTT. Combining the CDR3 with reference TRBV9 and TRBJ2-2 gives the whole variable domain DSGVTQTPKHLITATGQRVTLRCSPRSGDLSVYWYQQSLDQGLQFLIQYYNGEERAKGNILERFSAQQFPDLHSELNLSSLELGDSALYFCASTLTGGTGELFFGEGSRLTVL.

This clone was recorded only once. The rearrangement links TRBV28 to TRBJ2-5; 9 nucleotides line up with TRBD1. Germline V gives CDR1 MDHEN, CDR2 SYDVKM. V gave up 6 bases and J gave up 5 bases; unmatched junction bases: 7. This CDR3 region has 14 residues. CDR3 sequence reads: CASSTGGLKETQYF. The CDR3 DNA reads as TGTGCCAGCAGCACAGGGGGCTTGAAGGAGACCCAGTACTTC.

The chain carries TRBV10-3 and TRBJ2-5; 8 bases are shared with TRBD2. The CDR3 is 12 residues long. Germline V lookup: CDR1 ENHRY, CDR2 SYGVKD. V lost 10 bases to trimming and J lost 3 bases; unmatched junction nucleotides: 4. This chain's CDR3 is CATQAGEETQYF. The CDR3 DNA reads TGTGCCACCCAAGCGGGGGAAGAGACCCAGTACTTC.

This clone occurred once. This chain connects TRBV5-1 to TRBJ1-6, with 8 bases lining up with TRBD1. Losses at the gene ends were 6 bases for V and 5 bases for J; bases not matched to a gene: 4. Germline V gives CDR1 SGHRS, CDR2 YFSETQ. There are 14 residues in the CDR3. CDR3 protein: CASNVGQDNSPLHF. The CDR3 DNA is TGCGCCAGCAATGTGGGACAGGATAATTCACCCCTCCACTTT.

The chain joins TRBV11-2 to TRBJ2-7; D is ambiguous. The CDR3 has 13 amino acids. V was clipped by 3 bases and J by 2 bases, with 8 bases between them. CDR1 is SGHAT and CDR2 is FQNNGV in the germline V gene. The CDR3 loop reads CASSLQVTYEQYF. For the CDR3, the DNA is TGTGCCAGCAGCTTGCAGGTTACCTACGAGCAGTACTTC.

The V and J genes are TRBV19 and TRBJ1-1; TRBD1 might be the D (6 bases). Germline-derived CDR1 and CDR2 are LNHDA and SQIVND (reference sequence). This CDR3 region has 14 residues. The V end was cut by 5 bases, the J end by 0 bases, with 10 bases between. Here the CDR3 DNA reads TGTGCCAGTAGTGGACAGTTTATGAACACTGAAGCTTTCTTT. This codes for CASSGQFMNTEAFF. The variable domain in full, completed from reference TRBV19 and TRBJ1-1, reads DGGITQSPKYLFRKEGQNVTLSCEQNLNHDAMYWYRQDPGQGLRLIYYSQIVNDFQKGDIAEGYSVSREKKESFPLTVTSAQKNPTAFYLCASSGQFMNTEAFFGQGTRLTVV.

This clone was recorded a few times. The V call is TRBV5-6, the J call TRBJ1-4; D gene uncertain. Germline lookup yields CDR1 SGHDT and CDR2 YYEEEE. The CDR3 has 12 amino acids. V was pared by 2 bases and J by 10 bases, with 9 bases between. CDR3 DNA sequence: TGTGCCAGCAGCTTTAATAACAGAAAACTGTTTTTT. Encoded protein: CASSFNNRKLFF.

The chain recombines TRBV9 with TRBJ1-2, with 8 bases that match TRBD1. The CDR3 is 13 amino acids. Germline-derived CDR1 and CDR2 are SGDLS and YYNGEE. Losses at the gene ends were 4 bases for V and 8 bases for J; bases not matched to a gene: 7. CDR3 region: CASSPRTGFGYTF. The CDR3 DNA sequence: TGTGCCAGCAGCCCCAGGACAGGGTTCGGCTACACCTTC.

This clone was seen a single time. The chain links TRBV11-2 to TRBJ1-2; maybe TRBD1 (5 bases). Trimming took 3 bases from V and 6 from J, leaving 17 bases between them. Germline CDR1 SGHAT, CDR2 FQNNGV. The CDR3 has 15 amino acids. The CDR3 here is CASSFGDSPHHGYTF. DNA of the CDR3: TGTGCCAGCAGCTTCGGAGACAGCCCCCACCATGGCTACACCTTC.